This is a list of T cell receptor beta chains from one sample in a study of CD8+ T cells in alopecia areata. The repertoire was sequenced with immunoSEQ multiplex PCR; TCRdb's copy has only in-frame clones and lacks some. The table lists tens of thousands of clones, approximately 70% of them singletons. This sample comprised CD8+ T cells sorted from blood, obtained at week 24, from a patient treated with tofacitinib. The receptor source for this set is a human donor with alopecia areata. CDR3s include the opening cysteine and the closing phenylalanine or tryptophan. Each record gives: clone size, V gene, D gene, J gene, CDR3 protein, CDR3 DNA. The D gene is left open where the match is weak. Clone size is given for some rows only: seen once, a few or many times, or a class if the clone is expanded.

>NA|TRBV9|TRBD2|TRBJ2-7
CASSVSGATYEQYF
TGTGCCAGCAGCGTTAGCGGGGCGACCTACGAGCAGTACTTC
>NA|TRBV2|TRBD2|TRBJ2-7
CASSESGSPAYEQYF
TGTGCCAGCAGTGAGAGCGGGAGCCCGGCCTACGAGCAGTACTTC
>NA|TRBV27|TRBD2|TRBJ2-2
CASSELAGPPGELFF
TGTGCCAGCAGTGAACTAGCGGGTCCCCCCGGGGAGCTGTTTTTT
>NA|TRBV30|TRBD2|TRBJ2-3
CAWSVSFGGSADTQYF
TGTGCCTGGAGTGTAAGTTTCGGCGGGAGTGCAGATACGCAGTATTTT
>NA|TRBV7-9|NA|TRBJ1-2
CASSLAQEADGYTF
TGTGCCAGCAGCTTAGCCCAAGAGGCAGATGGCTACACCTTC
>NA|TRBV6-5|NA|TRBJ2-5
CASNSGGGLQETQYF
TGTGCCAGCAACTCCGGAGGGGGACTGCAAGAGACCCAGTACTTC
>NA|TRBV27|TRBD2|TRBJ2-1
CASSLMTSGRANEQFF
TGTGCCAGCAGTTTAATGACTAGCGGGAGGGCCAATGAGCAGTTCTTC
>NA|TRBV5-1|NA|TRBJ2-2
CASSLGTRTTGELFF
TGCGCCAGCAGCTTGGGGACCCGGACCACCGGGGAGCTGTTTTTT
>NA|TRBV4-1|TRBD1|TRBJ2-3
CASSQGTGEVTDTQYF
TGCGCCAGCAGCCAGGGGACAGGGGAAGTCACAGATACGCAGTATTTT
>NA|TRBV28|TRBD1|TRBJ2-7
CASSLSVGQGASYEQYF
TGTGCCAGCAGTTTATCAGTCGGACAGGGGGCATCCTACGAGCAGTACTTC
>NA|TRBV27|TRBD2|TRBJ2-7
CASRASGSSYEQYF
TGTGCCAGCAGGGCTAGCGGGAGCTCCTACGAGCAGTACTTC
>NA|TRBV27|TRBD2|TRBJ2-3
CASRLAGGETDTQYF
TGTGCCAGCAGATTAGCGGGAGGGGAGACAGATACGCAGTATTTT
>NA|TRBV7-9|NA|TRBJ2-7
CASSGPRPYEQYF
TGTGCCAGCAGCGGCCCACGGCCCTACGAGCAGTACTTC
>NA|TRBV5-1|TRBD1|TRBJ2-7
CASSGGQGPEQYF
TGCGCCAGCAGCGGGGGACAGGGACCCGAGCAGTACTTC
>once|TRBV27|NA|TRBJ1-2
CASSLSSGMGYTF
TGTGCCAGCAGTTTATCGTCTGGGATGGGCTACACCTTC
>NA|TRBV6-1|NA|TRBJ1-1
CASSDGGAEAFF
TGTGCCAGCAGTGACGGGGGGGCTGAAGCTTTCTTT
>NA|TRBV27|NA|TRBJ1-1
CASKDIMNTEAFF
TGTGCCAGCAAGGACATCATGAACACTGAAGCTTTCTTT
>once|TRBV4-1|NA|TRBJ1-5
CASSQVLRGDNQPQHF
TGCGCCAGCAGCCAAGTGTTAAGGGGGGACAATCAGCCCCAGCATTTT
>NA|TRBV7-9|NA|TRBJ2-7
CASKGRFPYEQYF
TGTGCCAGCAAGGGGCGCTTTCCCTACGAGCAGTACTTC
>NA|TRBV29-1|TRBD2|TRBJ2-3
CSGVTTSGVTDTQYF
TGCAGCGGGGTAACGACTAGCGGGGTCACAGATACGCAGTATTTT
>NA|TRBV7-3|NA|TRBJ2-2
CASSPEGAQYTGELFF
TGTGCCAGCAGTCCTGAAGGGGCGCAGTACACCGGGGAGCTGTTTTTT
>NA|TRBV5-1|TRBD1|TRBJ1-1
CASSPGTGGDTEAFF
TGCGCCAGCAGCCCCGGGACAGGGGGGGACACTGAAGCTTTCTTT
>NA|TRBV13|TRBD1|TRBJ1-1
CASSWRRTGTGTEAFF
TGTGCCAGCAGTTGGAGGCGGACAGGGACTGGCACTGAAGCTTTCTTT
>once|TRBV27|NA|TRBJ1-1
CASSPWGGNTEAFF
TGTGCCAGCAGTCCCTGGGGGGGAAACACTGAAGCTTTCTTT
>NA|TRBV5-6|TRBD2|TRBJ2-1
CASSFYLSREPYNEQFF
TGTGCCAGCAGCTTCTATCTCTCGCGGGAGCCATACAATGAGCAGTTCTTC
>few|TRBV6-5|NA|TRBJ1-1
CASSSFRHQNTEAFF
TGTGCCAGCAGTTCCTTCCGCCACCAGAACACTGAAGCTTTCTTT
>NA|TRBV6-5|NA|TRBJ2-3
CASSYGSADTQYF
TGTGCCAGCAGTTACGGGTCGGCAGATACGCAGTATTTT
>few|TRBV7-2|NA|TRBJ1-1
CASSKRDGRTPFF
TGTGCCAGCAGCAAGAGGGACGGCCGAACCCCTTTCTTT
>NA|TRBV29-1|TRBD1|TRBJ2-7
CSVEIQGHKSYEQYF
TGCAGCGTTGAAATACAGGGGCACAAATCCTACGAGCAGTACTTC
>NA|TRBV11-3|TRBD1|TRBJ1-5
CASSSLGQGRGNQPQHF
TGTGCCAGCAGCTCTCTTGGACAGGGAAGGGGCAATCAGCCCCAGCATTTT
>NA|TRBV30|TRBD1|TRBJ1-1
CAWRNPRDRGPDTEAFF
TGTGCCTGGAGGAACCCACGGGACAGGGGGCCTGACACTGAAGCTTTCTTT
>NA|TRBV15|TRBD1|TRBJ1-1
CATSRGDSQEAFF
TGTGCCACCAGCAGAGGGGACAGCCAGGAAGCTTTCTTT
>few|TRBV7-6|NA|TRBJ2-1
CASSLSTGRPVLYNEQFF
TGTGCCAGCAGCTTAAGTACCGGGAGACCGGTTCTTTACAATGAGCAGTTCTTC
>NA|TRBV7-9|NA|TRBJ2-2
CASSLSAGGTGELFF
TGTGCCAGCAGCTTATCGGCAGGAGGGACCGGGGAGCTGTTTTTT
>few|TRBV5-1|TRBD1|TRBJ2-1
CASSTTGFDEQFF
TGCGCCAGCAGCACGACAGGGTTCGATGAGCAGTTCTTC
>NA|TRBV27|NA|TRBJ2-1
CASSLGGGNEQFF
TGTGCCAGCAGTTTAGGTGGGGGGAATGAGCAGTTCTTC
>NA|TRBV5-1|TRBD2|TRBJ2-7
CASSLGTSGEYEQYF
TGCGCCAGCAGCTTGGGGACTAGCGGGGAGTACGAGCAGTACTTC
>NA|TRBV4-1|NA|TRBJ2-5
CASSQSGSMETQYF
TGCGCCAGCAGCCAATCGGGTAGTATGGAGACCCAGTACTTC
>NA|TRBV7-9|TRBD2|TRBJ2-1
CASSLVVSGGFVNEQFF
TGTGCCAGCAGCTTAGTAGTGAGCGGGGGATTTGTCAATGAGCAGTTCTTC
>NA|TRBV4-1|NA|TRBJ1-1
CASSQDRWRGMNTEAFF
TGCGCCAGCAGCCAAGATCGGTGGAGAGGGATGAACACTGAAGCTTTCTTT
>NA|TRBV7-9|NA|TRBJ2-5
CASSLDRSQETQYF
TGTGCCAGCAGCTTAGATCGGTCTCAAGAGACCCAGTACTTC
>few|TRBV13|TRBD2|TRBJ2-2
CASSFIQREDTGELFF
TGTGCCAGCAGCTTCATCCAGCGGGAGGACACCGGGGAGCTGTTTTTT
>NA|TRBV27|TRBD2|TRBJ2-3
CASSQTSGRMGNTQYF
TGTGCCAGCAGTCAGACTAGCGGGAGGATGGGTAATACGCAGTATTTT
>NA|TRBV7-8|NA|TRBJ2-3
CASSFLVGTDTQYF
TGTGCCAGCAGCTTTTTGGTGGGCACAGATACGCAGTATTTT
>NA|TRBV6-6|TRBD2|TRBJ2-3
CASSQLAGNVDTQYF
TGTGCCAGCAGCCAACTAGCGGGAAACGTGGATACGCAGTATTTT